Below are 17 T cell receptor beta chains sequenced from a single sample in a study of shared clonotypes between healthy human individuals. Clones were read by immunoSEQ multiplex PCR, and TCRdb kept only the in-frame ones, dropping some. This table holds roughly 2,500,000 clones, approximately 93% found once. Sequencing used naive CD4+ T cells from PBMCs. Subset given: CD45RA+ positively selected. The receptor source for this set is a man aged 18 to 29 in good health. Some clones in this sample may be carry-over from other donors' samples.

The chain combines TRBV4-3 with TRBJ2-7; D is unresolved. The CDR3 extends over 13 amino acids. Trimming left V 1 base short and J 12 bases short, with 16 bases between. Germline V lookup: CDR1 LGHNA, CDR2 YSLEER. CDR3 nucleotides: TGCGCCAGCAGCCAAGGGGGTAGGGATCAGCCGTACTTC. Protein sequence: CASSQGGRDQPYF.

The chain links TRBV6-4 to TRBJ2-1; 7 bases are shared with TRBD1. V shed 6 bases and J 3 bases; nucleotides not matched to a gene: 20. The CDR3 totals 19 residues. Germline CDR1 reads MRHNA; CDR2 reads SNTAGT. The CDR3 loop is CASSPGQYRRGSLYNEQFF. For the CDR3, the DNA is TGTGCCAGCAGCCCGGGACAGTATCGACGAGGGTCCCTCTACAATGAGCAGTTCTTC.

The chain joins TRBV28 to TRBJ1-1; TRBD1 is a possible D gene (6 bases). The CDR3 runs to 15 residues. Trimming took 5 bases from V and 2 from J, leaving 15 bases between them. The germline V gene encodes CDR1 MDHEN and CDR2 SYDVKM. The CDR3 region has the DNA TGTGCCAGCAGTCTCCCCAGGGGCGCAAACACTGAAGCTTTCTTT. Translating it yields CASSLPRGANTEAFF. Together with reference TRBV28 and TRBJ1-1, the CDR3 gives the full variable domain: DVKVTQSSRYLVKRTGEKVFLECVQDMDHENMFWYRQDPGLGLRLIYFSYDVKMKEKGDIPEGYSVSREKKERFSLILESASTNQTSMYLCASSLPRGANTEAFFGQGTRLTVV.

This clone appeared a few times. Other DNA sequences of this sample code for an identical CDR3. The V and J genes are TRBV7-9 and TRBJ1-2, with D perhaps matching TRBD1 (5 bases). V was shortened by 4 bases and J by 2 bases, with 8 bases between the two germline ends. The CDR3 extends over 13 amino acids. CDR1 and CDR2 from the germline V gene are SEHNR and FQNEAQ (reference sequence). For the CDR3, the DNA is TGTGCCAGCAGCTACCGGGACAACTATGGCTACACCTTC. It encodes CASSYRDNYGYTF.

A single count supports this clone. This chain links TRBV7-2 with TRBJ1-1; a weak D match, TRBD1 (5 bases). Deletions cut 1 base from V and 0 bases from J, with 9 bases between. CDR1 is SGHTA and CDR2 is FQGNSA in the germline V gene. The CDR3 consists of 15 residues. Written as DNA, the CDR3 is TGTGCCAGCAGCTTAGTGGGGGGGGTGAACACTGAAGCTTTCTTT. Translating gives CASSLVGGVNTEAFF.

V usage is TRBV7-3 and J usage is TRBJ2-1; D might be TRBD1 (5 bases). V lost 5 bases and J 3 bases, leaving 14 bases between the germline ends. The CDR3 consists of 15 residues. The germline V gene encodes CDR1 SGHTA and CDR2 FQGTGA. The CDR3 DNA reads TGTGCCAGCAGCGGTGGTCCAGGGAACTACAATGAGCAGTTCTTC. Protein sequence: CASSGGPGNYNEQFF.

This chain uses TRBV9 with TRBJ2-1, with 11 bases identical to TRBD2. Germline V lookup: CDR1 SGDLS, CDR2 YYNGEE. This CDR3 region has 15 residues. V trimming: 2 bases; J trimming: 6 bases; junction bases outside the gene matches: 4. The CDR3 DNA sequence: TGTGCCAGCAGCGTGACTAGCGGGGCGGTCAATGAGCAGTTCTTC. This gives the protein CASSVTSGAVNEQFF. The full variable domain, completed using reference TRBV9 and TRBJ2-1, is DSGVTQTPKHLITATGQRVTLRCSPRSGDLSVYWYQQSLDQGLQFLIQYYNGEERAKGNILERFSAQQFPDLHSELNLSSLELGDSALYFCASSVTSGAVNEQFFGPGTRLTVL.

V and J are TRBV5-1 and TRBJ2-1; a weak D match, TRBD1 (5 bases). The germline V gene has CDR1 SGHRS and CDR2 YFSETQ. The CDR3 is 15 residues long. The V end lost 1 base, the J end lost 6 bases, and 14 bases lay between the germline ends. The CDR3 region is CASSLLGAAFNEQFF. Here the CDR3 DNA reads TGCGCCAGCAGCTTGTTAGGGGCGGCCTTCAATGAGCAGTTCTTC.

This clone was found once. The chain combines TRBV27 with TRBJ2-2; perhaps TRBD2 as D (5 bases). V dropped 3 bases and J dropped 0 bases, with 11 bases sitting between them. The CDR3 sequence is 16 residues long. The V gene's germline CDR1 is MNHEY and CDR2 SMNVEV (reference sequence). The CDR3 nucleotides read TGTGCCAGCAGTTTTAGGCCGGGGTCGAACACCGGGGAGCTGTTTTTT. Residues: CASSFRPGSNTGELFF.

The V call is TRBV27, the J call TRBJ1-4, with D possibly TRBD1 on 5 matching bases. V was trimmed by 5 bases and J by 6 bases, leaving 34 bases between them. CDR3 size: 21 residues. CDR1 is MNHEY, CDR2 SMNVEV, per germline (reference sequence). CDR3 amino acids: CASSKSRAFGEGKGIDEKLFF. Written as DNA, the CDR3 is TGTGCCAGCAGTAAAAGTAGGGCTTTCGGGGAGGGCAAGGGGATTGATGAAAAACTGTTTTTT.

V and J are TRBV28 and TRBJ2-7; TRBD1 might be the D (6 bases). The V end was cut by 7 bases, the J end by 4 bases, with 14 bases between. CDR1 is MDHEN, CDR2 SYDVKM, per germline. This CDR3 is built from 13 residues. DNA for the CDR3: TGTGCCAGCATGGGGGCTCCCTTGTACGAGCAGTACTTC. This translates into CASMGAPLYEQYF.

As to this clone: Other nucleotide sequences in the sample specify the same CDR3. The chain carries TRBV5-1 and TRBJ2-7, with TRBD2 matching over 10 bases. The CDR3 length is 14 residues. V trimming: 4 bases; J trimming: 5 bases; junction bases outside the gene matches: 6. In germline, CDR1 is SGHRS, CDR2 YFSETQ. The CDR3 here is CASSTTSGSHEQYF. CDR3 DNA sequence: TGCGCCAGCAGCACGACTAGCGGGTCCCACGAGCAGTACTTC.

This clone came up once. This sequence joins TRBV5-5 and TRBJ2-7; no clear D gene. V shed 0 bases and J shed 2 bases, with 12 bases lying between them. Germline lookup yields CDR1 SGHKS and CDR2 YYEKEE (reference sequence). The CDR3 extends over 15 amino acids. The CDR3 coding sequence is TGTGCCAGCAGCTTGGCCGTGGTAGTAACCTACGAGCAGTACTTC. Protein product: CASSLAVVVTYEQYF. The entire variable domain, with the rest obtained from reference TRBV5-5 and TRBJ2-7, is as follows: DAGVTQSPTHLIKTRGQQVTLRCSPISGHKSVSWYQQVLGQGPQFIFQYYEKEERGRGNFPDRFSARQFPNYSSELNVNALLLGDSALYLCASSLAVVVTYEQYFGPGTRLTVT.

The chain combines TRBV11-1 with TRBJ1-1, with D possibly being TRBD1 (5 bases). This CDR3 contains 13 residues. The germline V gene encodes CDR1 SGHAT and CDR2 FQDESV (reference sequence). The V and J ends lost 2 bases and 4 bases respectively, with 8 bases between them. The CDR3 is CASSLRGGTEAFF. The CDR3, as DNA: TGTGCCAGCAGCTTACGGGGGGGCACTGAAGCTTTCTTT.

The J gene is TRBJ2-2, the V gene TRBV6-5; D is unclear. Germline V gives CDR1 MNHEY, CDR2 SVGAGI. V lost 4 bases and J 4 bases, leaving 13 bases between the germline ends. The CDR3 runs to 15 residues. The CDR3 spells CASSLTDQVTGELFF. The CDR3 region has the DNA TGTGCCAGCAGTTTGACGGACCAAGTCACCGGGGAGCTGTTTTTT.

The chain joins TRBV5-1 to TRBJ2-7, with D possibly being TRBD2 (6 bases). V was cut by 4 bases and J by 2 bases, with 16 bases left in between. Germline CDR1 is SGHRS and CDR2 is YFSETQ. The CDR3 is 15 residues long. The DNA of the CDR3 is TGCGCCAGCAGCCCTGGAGGGGTTTATGCCTACGAGCAGTACTTC. Translating it yields CASSPGGVYAYEQYF.

Comment on this clone: Additional DNA sequences in this sample encode the identical CDR3. The chain combines TRBV5-1 with TRBJ2-2; no clear D. The germline gives CDR1 SGHRS, CDR2 YFSETQ. The CDR3 contains 13 residues. V lost 0 bases and J lost 4, with 4 bases in between. The CDR3 region has the DNA TGCGCCAGCAGCTTGGGTACCACCGGGGAGCTGTTTTTT. Amino acids: CASSLGTTGELFF.